Shown below are 25 T cell receptor beta chains from a single sample sequenced in a study of technical replicates of blood from a few donors. The data were produced by immunoSEQ multiplex PCR, yet TCRdb's version contains in-frame clones alone and is incomplete. The sample records more than 75,000 clones, around 90% being singletons. Specimen: T cells isolated from PBMCs. The receptor set was obtained from a human donor in good health.

With respect to this clone: At the DNA level, this CDR3 is encoded by other sequences in the same sample as well. The genes are TRBV6-5 and TRBJ1-2, with 10 bases matching TRBD1. Germline-derived CDR1 and CDR2 are MNHEY and SVGAGI. There are 13 residues in the CDR3. The V and J ends lost 6 bases and 6 bases, in that order; junction bases with no gene match: 4. This CDR3 is CASRPGQGHGYTF. The DNA for the CDR3 is TGTGCCAGCAGACCGGGACAGGGGCATGGCTACACCTTC.

The V and J genes are TRBV4-1 and TRBJ1-4; 7 bases agree with TRBD1. The CDR3 length is 15 residues. Germline values: CDR1 MGHRA, CDR2 YSYEKL. J was trimmed by 8 bases and V by 4 bases; bases with no gene match: 10. CDR3 sequence (DNA): TGCGCCAGCAGCCCCCGTGAGGGGGCCGGGGAAAAACTGTTTTTT. Amino acid sequence: CASSPREGAGEKLFF.

The rearrangement uses TRBV27 and TRBJ1-5; unclear D gene. CDR1 is MNHEY, CDR2 SMNVEV, per germline (reference sequence). The CDR3 is made up of 12 amino acids. V lost 2 bases to trimming and J lost 7 bases, with 6 bases between them. CDR3 bases: TGTGCCAGCAGTTTAAATGGCCAGCCCCAGCATTTT. Its protein is CASSLNGQPQHF.

This chain links TRBV6-1 with TRBJ1-5; D gene uncertain. The CDR3 extends over 16 amino acids. The germline CDR1 and CDR2 sequences are MNHNS and SASEGT. The germline V and J ends were trimmed by 3 bases and 9 bases, with 21 bases remaining between them. The CDR3 DNA follows: TGTGCCAGCAGTGATCTTGGGTCGGAGAAAAAAATGCCCCAGCATTTT. The encoded protein is CASSDLGSEKKMPQHF.

This clone was detected once. V usage is TRBV15 and J usage is TRBJ2-1; a weak D match, TRBD1 (5 bases). CDR1 is LNHNV, CDR2 YYDKDF, per germline (reference sequence). Trimming removed 0 bases from V and 2 bases from J, with 14 bases in between. The CDR3 loop spans 17 amino acids. CDR3 sequence (DNA): TGTGCCACCAGCAGAGATTGGCAGGGTTCCACCTACAATGAGCAGTTCTTC. It codes for CATSRDWQGSTYNEQFF.

The genes are TRBV5-1 and TRBJ2-3, with 9 bases identical to TRBD2. Germline lookup yields CDR1 SGHRS and CDR2 YFSETQ. Unmatched junction bases numbered 3, after V lost 2 bases and J lost 2 bases. The CDR3 spans 15 residues. This CDR3 is CASSFAGGNTDTQYF. Here the CDR3 DNA reads TGCGCCAGCAGCTTCGCGGGGGGGAACACAGATACGCAGTATTTT. Together with reference TRBV5-1 and TRBJ2-3, the CDR3 gives the full variable domain: KAGVTQTPRYLIKTRGQQVTLSCSPISGHRSVSWYQQTPGQGLQFLFEYFSETQRNKGNFPGRFSGRQFSNSRSEMNVSTLELGDSALYLCASSFAGGNTDTQYFGPGTRLTVL.

This chain uses TRBV20-1 with TRBJ2-7, with D perhaps matching TRBD2 (6 bases). The CDR3 runs 11 residues. Between the trimmed V and J ends, which lost 3 bases and 7 bases, there was a span of 10 bases. Germline lookup yields CDR1 DFQATT and CDR2 SNEGSKA (reference sequence). CDR3 protein: CSASWAGEQYF. Written as DNA, the CDR3 is TGCAGTGCTAGTTGGGCGGGAGAGCAGTACTTC.

V and J are TRBV6-5 and TRBJ1-1; the D gene is possibly TRBD1 (6 bases). CDR1 and CDR2 from the germline V gene are MNHEY and SVGAGI. This CDR3 has 15 amino acids. V lost 1 base, J lost 1 base, and 10 bases lay in between. CDR3 coding DNA: TGTGCCAGCAGTTACTTGGGCAGGGGGAACACTGAAGCTTTCTTT. The encoded protein is CASSYLGRGNTEAFF.

The genes are TRBV6-5 and TRBJ2-1; TRBD2 matches at 10 bases. This CDR3 is built from 16 residues. V shed 0 bases and J 6 bases; nucleotides not matched to a gene: 5. Per germline, CDR1 MNHEY and CDR2 SVGAGI. The DNA for the CDR3 is TGTGCCAGCAGTTACTCCCTAGCGGGAGTCGGCAATGAGCAGTTCTTC. This gives the protein CASSYSLAGVGNEQFF.

This clone was picked up a small number of times. V is TRBV28 and J is TRBJ2-1, with a weak D call TRBD2 (6 bases). This CDR3 has 14 amino acids. In germline, CDR1 is MDHEN, CDR2 SYDVKM. V was cut by 6 bases and J by 7 bases, with 16 bases left in between. CDR3 loop: CASSEGGPVNEQFF. CDR3 DNA sequence: TGTGCCAGCAGCGAGGGAGGCCCCGTAAATGAGCAGTTCTTC.

The chain links TRBV30 to TRBJ1-3; D unclear. The germline V and J ends were trimmed by 3 bases and 0 bases, with 21 bases remaining between them. CDR1 and CDR2 (germline): GTSNPN, SVGIG (reference sequence). The CDR3 loop spans 18 amino acids. The CDR3 DNA follows: TGTGCCTGGAGGGAATCACTCGCAGATTCTAGCTCTGGAAACACCATATATTTT. Translating gives CAWRESLADSSSGNTIYF. Full variable domain (rest looked up from reference TRBV30 and TRBJ1-3): SQTIHQWPATLVQPVGSPLSLECTVEGTSNPNLYWYRQAAGRGLQLLFYSVGIGQISSEVPQNLSASRPQDRQFILSSKKLLLSDSGFYLCAWRESLADSSSGNTIYFGEGSWLTVV.

The V and J genes are TRBV5-1 and TRBJ2-5; no clear D. The germline V gene encodes CDR1 SGHRS and CDR2 YFSETQ. The CDR3 has 13 residues. The V gene lost 2 bases and the J gene lost 1 base, with 6 bases spanning the gap. The DNA of the CDR3 is TGCGCCAGCAGCTTCTCTAGCCAAGAGACCCAGTACTTC. Translation gives CASSFSSQETQYF.

This clone has a handful of counts. The chain combines TRBV5-4 with TRBJ1-1, with D perhaps matching TRBD1 (5 bases). The CDR3 is 14 residues long. Trimming cost V 4 bases and J 5 bases, with 15 bases left between them. Germline CDR1 is SGHNT and CDR2 is YYREEE (reference sequence). The CDR3 DNA is TGTGCCAGCAGCACGTCAGGGTTTGGGACTGAAGCTTTCTTT. Protein product: CASSTSGFGTEAFF.

This chain uses TRBV5-1 with TRBJ2-1; 14 nucleotides align to TRBD2. The CDR3 covers 16 residues. Germline lookup yields CDR1 SGHRS and CDR2 YFSETQ. V shed 0 bases and J 4 bases; nucleotides not matched to a gene: 0. The CDR3 region has the DNA TGCGCCAGCAGCTTGGGACTAGCGGGGGGGTACAATGAGCAGTTCTTC. It is translated as CASSLGLAGGYNEQFF.

This chain links TRBV28 with TRBJ2-5; a possible D gene is TRBD1 (6 bases). V lost 4 bases and J lost 4, with 7 bases in between. CDR1 and CDR2 (germline): MDHEN, SYDVKM. This CDR3 is 12 amino acids long. CDR3 sequence: CASSWTAETQYF. The CDR3, as DNA: TGTGCCAGCAGTTGGACAGCAGAGACCCAGTACTTC.

The chain recombines TRBV6-5 with TRBJ2-7, with TRBD1 matching 7 bases. The germline CDR1 and CDR2 sequences are MNHEY and SVGAGI. This CDR3 comprises 16 residues. The V gene end was trimmed by 0 bases and the J gene end by 2 bases; junction bases not matched to a gene: 7. This CDR3 is CASSYSTGTAPYEQYF. CDR3 in DNA: TGTGCCAGCAGTTACTCGACCGGGACAGCCCCCTACGAGCAGTACTTC.

Here the CDR3 reads CASSLREVGETQYF. The CDR3 bases are TGTGCCAGCAGCTTAAGAGAGGTTGGGGAGACCCAGTACTTC. The chain combines TRBV11-3 with TRBJ2-5; D call uncertain. Germline V CDR1 and CDR2: SGHNT, YENEEA. V gave up 2 bases and J gave up 5 bases, with 12 bases separating them. The CDR3 has 14 residues.

V is TRBV11-2 and J is TRBJ2-1, with 7 bases fitting TRBD1. Germline CDR1 reads SGHAT; CDR2 reads FQNNGV. After removal of 0 bases from V and 2 bases from J, the junction contained 1 base not matched to a gene. The CDR3 has 15 residues. CDR3 bases: TGTGCCAGCAGCTTAGACGGGACAGCCTACAATGAGCAGTTCTTC. Protein: CASSLDGTAYNEQFF.

This chain uses TRBV2 with TRBJ2-1; the match to TRBD2 covers 10 bases. CDR3 length: 14 amino acids. Germline CDR1 reads SNHLY; CDR2 reads FYNNEI. J lost 2 bases, V lost 7 bases, and 2 bases had no gene match. The CDR3, as DNA: TGTGCCAGCAAGAGCGGGGGGGCCTACAATGAGCAGTTCTTC. Its protein is CASKSGGAYNEQFF.

The sample holds a few counts of this clone. The chain uses TRBV4-1 and TRBJ1-1; the D gene is possibly TRBD1 (6 bases). CDR3 length: 13 amino acids. The V end lost 1 base, the J end lost 11 bases, and 14 bases lay between the germline ends. Germline assignment: CDR1 MGHRA and CDR2 YSYEKL. CDR3: CASSQVQGQVAFF. For the CDR3, the DNA is TGCGCCAGCAGCCAAGTGCAGGGACAAGTTGCTTTCTTT.

V is TRBV10-1 and J is TRBJ2-7, with D possibly matching TRBD1 (5 bases). Germline V gene data show CDR1 as WNHNN and CDR2 as SYGVQD (reference sequence). CDR3 size: 13 residues. The V end lost 2 bases, the J end lost 5 bases, and 10 bases lay between the germline ends. In DNA form, the CDR3 reads TGCGCCAGCAGTGAGACAGGTTATCACGAGCAGTACTTC. Protein: CASSETGYHEQYF.

The chain is built from TRBV9 and TRBJ1-1; 8 bases map to TRBD1. Trimming cost V 2 bases and J 3 bases; bases outside gene matches: 9. Germline V lookup: CDR1 SGDLS, CDR2 YYNGEE. The CDR3 covers 16 residues. CDR3 DNA sequence: TGTGCCAGCAGCGTGGGACAGGCCGGCTGGTACACTGAAGCTTTCTTT. It translates to CASSVGQAGWYTEAFF.

The chain employs TRBV29-1 and TRBJ1-2; 10 bases line up with TRBD1. The CDR3 is made up of 15 amino acids. The germline CDR1 and CDR2 sequences are SQVTM and ANQGSEA. Unmatched junction bases numbered 8, after V lost 2 bases and J lost 5 bases. The CDR3 region is CSVEPRGTGEYGYTF. As DNA, the CDR3 is TGCAGCGTTGAACCACGGGGGACAGGGGAATATGGCTACACCTTC.

Notes on this clone: The same CDR3 arises from other DNA sequences in this sample as well. The chain has TRBV7-9 and TRBJ1-1; 8 bases match TRBD1. Germline-derived CDR1 and CDR2 are SEHNR and FQNEAQ (reference sequence). The CDR3 length is 15 residues. Trimming removed 5 bases from V and 1 base from J; junction bases left unmatched: 6. CDR3 loop: CASSPTGTGNTEAFF. The CDR3 DNA reads as TGTGCCAGCAGCCCCACCGGGACAGGGAACACTGAAGCTTTCTTT.

The chain is built from TRBV9 and TRBJ2-1; 10 bases are shared with TRBD1. Trimming at V came to 0 bases and at J to 0 bases, leaving 12 bases not matched to a gene. This CDR3 spans 20 amino acids. Germline values: CDR1 SGDLS, CDR2 YYNGEE. The CDR3 nucleotides are TGTGCCAGCAGCGTAGGGGGGGGACAGGGGATCACCAGCTCCTACAATGAGCAGTTCTTC. Translating gives CASSVGGGQGITSSYNEQFF.